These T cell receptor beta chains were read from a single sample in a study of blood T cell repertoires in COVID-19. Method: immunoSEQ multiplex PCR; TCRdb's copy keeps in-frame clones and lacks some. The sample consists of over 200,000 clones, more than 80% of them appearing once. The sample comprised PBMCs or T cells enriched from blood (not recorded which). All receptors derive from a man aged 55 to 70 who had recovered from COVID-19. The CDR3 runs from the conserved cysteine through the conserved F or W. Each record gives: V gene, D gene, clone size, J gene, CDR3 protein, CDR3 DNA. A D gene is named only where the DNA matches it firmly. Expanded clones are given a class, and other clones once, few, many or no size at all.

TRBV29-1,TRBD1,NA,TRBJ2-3,CSVIPGQGSTDTQYF,TGCAGCGTTATACCGGGACAGGGGTCCACAGATACGCAGTATTTT
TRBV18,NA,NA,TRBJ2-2,CASSPNPGGSTGELFF,TGTGCCAGCTCACCGAATCCAGGGGGGAGCACCGGGGAGCTGTTTTTT
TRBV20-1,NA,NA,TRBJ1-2,CSVRTAYGYTF,TGCAGTGTTAGGACAGCCTATGGCTACACCTTC
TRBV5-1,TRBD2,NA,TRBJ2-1,CASSLATLAGFNEQFF,TGCGCCAGCAGCTTGGCAACCCTAGCGGGGTTCAATGAGCAGTTCTTC
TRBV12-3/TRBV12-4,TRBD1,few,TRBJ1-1,CASSRTGGLRAFF,TGTGCCAGCAGTCGGACAGGGGGATTGAGAGCTTTCTTT
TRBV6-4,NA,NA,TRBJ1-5,CASSVEGGQPQHF,TGTGCCAGCAGTGTTGAGGGTGGGCAGCCCCAGCATTTT
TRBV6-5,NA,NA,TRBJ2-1,CASSYSYPSSYNEQFF,TGTGCCAGCAGTTACTCGTACCCGAGCTCCTACAATGAGCAGTTCTTC
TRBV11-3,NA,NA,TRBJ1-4,CASTLGGYGEKLFF,TGTGCCAGCACACTAGGGGGATACGGCGAAAAACTGTTTTTT
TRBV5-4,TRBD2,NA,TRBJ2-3,CASSLAGGGFSTDTQYF,TGTGCCAGCAGCTTAGCGGGGGGGGGATTTAGCACAGATACGCAGTATTTT
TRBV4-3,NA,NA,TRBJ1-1,CASSQDPHQGNTEAFF,TGCGCCAGCAGCCAAGATCCCCATCAGGGTAACACTGAAGCTTTCTTT
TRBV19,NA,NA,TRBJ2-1,CASSPRAYNEQFF,TGTGCCAGTAGTCCACGGGCCTACAATGAGCAGTTCTTC
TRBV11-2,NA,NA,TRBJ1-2,CASSSDRSYGYTF,TGTGCCAGCAGCTCTGACAGGAGCTATGGCTACACCTTC